This T cell receptor beta chain was captured by sequencing in a study of technical replicates of blood from a few donors. Clones were read by immunoSEQ multiplex PCR, and TCRdb kept only the in-frame ones, dropping some. The data show roughly 74,000 clones, about 91% seen once. This CDR3 is built from 11 residues. Germline assignment: CDR1 SQVTM and CDR2 ANQGSEA. V gave up 7 bases and J gave up 4 bases, with 10 bases separating them. V usage is TRBV29-1 and J usage is TRBJ1-2, with D tentatively TRBD1 (5 bases). Material for sequencing was T cells isolated from PBMCs. The receptor's source is a human donor in good health. The CDR3 sequence is CSAIDSYGYTF. CDR3 nucleotide sequence: TGCAGCGCCATCGACAGCTATGGCTACACCTTC. Complete variable domain (other parts from reference TRBV29-1 and TRBJ1-2): SAVISQKPSRDICQRGTSLTIQCQVDSQVTMMFWYRQQPGQSLTLIATANQGSEATYESGFVIDKFPISRPNLTFSTLTVSNMSPEDSSIYLCSAIDSYGYTFGSGTRLTVV.